This T cell receptor (beta chain) comes out of a study of CD4 T cells in relation to SARS-CoV-2 and coronaviruses. The germline V gene has CDR1 SEHNR and CDR2 FQNEAQ (reference sequence). Trimming removed 8 bases at V and 4 bases at J, with 21 bases between. This CDR3 is 15 amino acids long. Only in-frame clones appear in the TCRdb table, and some are missing; sequencing was by immunoSEQ multiplex PCR. The sample has about 20,000 clones, over 70% seen once. Remarks on this clone: Its antigen is not identified.

Unexposed donor CD4+ T cells date from about 2011-2018, before the COVID-19 pandemic. After ten to eleven days of culture, CD4+ T cells were isolated. The sequencing sample was made of CD4+ T cells from PBMCs, cultured in vitro. The chain combines TRBV7-9 with TRBJ2-7; the D gene is possibly TRBD1 (7 bases). This receptor was taken from a human donor in good health. The CDR3 nucleotides are TGTGCCAGCGGCCTCTCCTGGGGGGACAGTTACGAGCAGTACTTC. Translated, it gives CASGLSWGDSYEQYF.